The present TCR beta chain was sequenced within a study of blood T cell repertoires in COVID-19. The J segment lost 7 bases and the V segment lost 0 bases, leaving 6 bases of the junction unmatched. CDR1 LGHDT and CDR2 YNNKEL come from the germline V gene (reference sequence). The CDR3 is 16 amino acids. TCRdb's copy holds only in-frame clones and misses some; the assay was immunoSEQ multiplex PCR. This sample has approximately 150,000 clones, with 83% found just once. The clonotype was recovered from a woman of 80 years or more with acute or convalescent COVID-19. Sample: peripheral blood. The chain combines TRBV3-1 (or the pseudogene TRBV3-2) with TRBJ2-1; 10 positions match TRBD2. This CDR3 is CASSQDPSGRINEQFF. The DNA of the CDR3 is TGTGCCAGCAGCCAAGATCCTAGCGGGAGAATAAATGAGCAGTTCTTC.